The sequence of this T cell receptor (beta chain) was determined in a study of T-cell reconstitution after alpha-beta-depleted transplantation in children. Study results and caveats: One year after transplant, T-cell counts and diversity came mostly from newly produced T cells.

Unique molecular identifiers were incorporated into the prepared TCRbeta library. Using its own MiXCR run on the PCR reads, TCRdb lists one record per CDR3 protein. The sample yields approximately 400,000 distinct CDR3 sequences, about 16% seen once. A remark on this clonotype: Its matching antigen is unknown.

The sequence derives from a boy less than two years old who had a stem cell transplant for Wiskott-Aldrich syndrome, so the T cells may come from the graft donor. The sample was PBMCs, mostly from graft donor cells, taken 360 days after TCRalphabeta/CD19-depleted stem cell transplant.

DNA of the CDR3: TGCAGTGCTAGAAGGACTAGCGGGGAGACCCAGTACTTC. Translation: CSARRTSGETQYF. The gene calls are TRBV20-1 and TRBJ2-5; 11 bases align to TRBD2. The V gene end was trimmed by 2 bases and the J gene end by 5 bases; junction bases not matched to a gene: 1. Germline CDR1 reads DFQATT; CDR2 reads SNEGSKA (reference sequence). This CDR3 contains 13 residues.